This TCR beta chain was obtained from a study of blood T cell repertoires in COVID-19. Using immunoSEQ multiplex PCR, the repertoire was profiled, and TCRdb retains in-frame clones only, with some absent. The table records 250,000 to 350,000 clones, roughly 85% of them present only once. Trimming left V 2 bases short and J 8 bases short, with 11 bases between. This CDR3 has 13 amino acids. The germline V gene encodes CDR1 SGHNT and CDR2 YYREEE (reference sequence). This receptor was obtained from a woman in her thirties who had recovered from COVID-19. The chain couples TRBV5-4 to TRBJ1-3, with TRBD1 as a possible D gene (5 bases). The sample consisted of PBMCs or T cells enriched from blood (not recorded which). The CDR3 sequence is CASSLRGKDTIYF. CDR3 sequence (DNA): TGTGCCAGCAGCTTACGGGGGAAAGACACCATATATTTT.